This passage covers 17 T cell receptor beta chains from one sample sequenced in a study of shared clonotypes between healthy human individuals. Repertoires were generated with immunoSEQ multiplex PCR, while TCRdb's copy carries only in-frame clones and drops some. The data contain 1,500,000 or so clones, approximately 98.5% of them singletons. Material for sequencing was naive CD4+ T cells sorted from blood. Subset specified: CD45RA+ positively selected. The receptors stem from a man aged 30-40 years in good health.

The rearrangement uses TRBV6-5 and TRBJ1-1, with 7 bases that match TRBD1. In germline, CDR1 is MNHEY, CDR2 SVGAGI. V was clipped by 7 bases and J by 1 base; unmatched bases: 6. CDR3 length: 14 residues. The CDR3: CASNWDRSNTEAFF. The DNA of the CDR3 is TGTGCCAGCAATTGGGACAGATCGAACACTGAAGCTTTCTTT.

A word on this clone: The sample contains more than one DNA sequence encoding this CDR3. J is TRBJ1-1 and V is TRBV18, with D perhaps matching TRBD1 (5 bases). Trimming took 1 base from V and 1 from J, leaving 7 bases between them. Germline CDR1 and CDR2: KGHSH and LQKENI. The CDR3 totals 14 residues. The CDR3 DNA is TGTGCCAGCTCACCACTGGACAAGAACACTGAAGCTTTCTTT. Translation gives CASSPLDKNTEAFF.

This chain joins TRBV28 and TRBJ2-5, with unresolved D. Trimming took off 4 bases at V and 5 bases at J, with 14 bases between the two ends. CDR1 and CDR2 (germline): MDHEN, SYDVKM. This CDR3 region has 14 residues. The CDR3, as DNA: TGTGCCAGCAGTTCCCCCAGTTGGGCGGAGACCCAGTACTTC. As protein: CASSSPSWAETQYF.

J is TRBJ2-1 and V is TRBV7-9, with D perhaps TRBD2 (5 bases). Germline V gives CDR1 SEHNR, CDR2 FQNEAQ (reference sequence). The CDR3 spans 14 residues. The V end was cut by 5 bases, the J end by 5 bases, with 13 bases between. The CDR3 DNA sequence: TGTGCCAGCAGCCGAAGGACGGGAAACAATGAGCAGTTCTTC. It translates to CASSRRTGNNEQFF. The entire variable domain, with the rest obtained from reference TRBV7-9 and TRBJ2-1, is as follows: DTGVSQNPRHKITKRGQNVTFRCDPISEHNRLYWYRQTLGQGPEFLTYFQNEAQLEKSRLLSDRFSAERPKGSFSTLEIQRTEQGDSAMYLCASSRRTGNNEQFFGPGTRLTVL.

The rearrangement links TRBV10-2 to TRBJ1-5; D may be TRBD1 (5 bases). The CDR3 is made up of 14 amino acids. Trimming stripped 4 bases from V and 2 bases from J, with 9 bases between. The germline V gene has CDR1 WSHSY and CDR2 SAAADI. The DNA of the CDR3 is TGCGCCAGCAGTGGGGGCGGAGGCAATCAGCCCCAGCATTTT. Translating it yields CASSGGGGNQPQHF.

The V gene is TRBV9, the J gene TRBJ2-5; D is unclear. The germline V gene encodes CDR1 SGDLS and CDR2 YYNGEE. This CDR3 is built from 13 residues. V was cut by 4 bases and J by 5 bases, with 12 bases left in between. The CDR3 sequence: CASSLRLGETQYF. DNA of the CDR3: TGTGCCAGCAGCCTACGGTTGGGGGAGACCCAGTACTTC.

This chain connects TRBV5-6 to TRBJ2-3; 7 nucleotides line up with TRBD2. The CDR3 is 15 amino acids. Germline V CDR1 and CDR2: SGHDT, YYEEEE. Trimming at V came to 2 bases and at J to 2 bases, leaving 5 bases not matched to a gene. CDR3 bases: TGTGCCAGCAGCTTATCCGGGGGGAACACAGATACGCAGTATTTT. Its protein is CASSLSGGNTDTQYF.

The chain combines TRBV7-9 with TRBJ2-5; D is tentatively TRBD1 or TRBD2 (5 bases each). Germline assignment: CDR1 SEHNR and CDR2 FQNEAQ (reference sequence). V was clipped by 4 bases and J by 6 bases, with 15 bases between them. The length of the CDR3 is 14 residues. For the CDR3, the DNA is TGTGCCAGCAGCTCGAGGGACGTACCCAAGACCCAGTACTTC. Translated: CASSSRDVPKTQYF.

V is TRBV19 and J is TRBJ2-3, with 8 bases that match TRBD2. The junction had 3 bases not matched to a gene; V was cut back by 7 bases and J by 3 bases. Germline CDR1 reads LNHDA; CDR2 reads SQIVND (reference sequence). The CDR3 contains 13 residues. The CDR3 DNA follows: TGTGCCAGTATTCAGCGGGAGACAGATACGCAGTATTTT. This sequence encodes CASIQRETDTQYF.

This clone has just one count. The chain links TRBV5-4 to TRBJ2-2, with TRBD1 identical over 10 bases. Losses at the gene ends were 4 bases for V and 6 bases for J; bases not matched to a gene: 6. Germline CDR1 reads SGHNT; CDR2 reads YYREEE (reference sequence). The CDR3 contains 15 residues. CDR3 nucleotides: TGTGCCAGCAGCATCCCGGACAGGGGGGCCGGGGAGCTGTTTTTT. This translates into CASSIPDRGAGELFF.

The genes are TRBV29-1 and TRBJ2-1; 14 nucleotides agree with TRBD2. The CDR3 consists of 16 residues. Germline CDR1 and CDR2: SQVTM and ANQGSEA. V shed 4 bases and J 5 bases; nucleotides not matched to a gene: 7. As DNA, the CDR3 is TGCAGCGTTGCCGATCCGGGACTAGCGGGGGACAATGAGCAGTTCTTC. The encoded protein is CSVADPGLAGDNEQFF.

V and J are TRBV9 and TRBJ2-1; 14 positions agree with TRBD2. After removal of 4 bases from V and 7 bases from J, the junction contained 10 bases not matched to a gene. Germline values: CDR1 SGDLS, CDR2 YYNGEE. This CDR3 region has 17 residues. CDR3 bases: TGTGCCAGCAGCTTCCGACTAGCGGGAGGGCGAGATAATGAGCAGTTCTTC. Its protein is CASSFRLAGGRDNEQFF.

DNA for the CDR3: TGTGCCAGCAAGCGGGGCGATCAGCCCCAGCATTTT. Amino acid sequence: CASKRGDQPQHF. The chain links TRBV27 to TRBJ1-5, with D possibly matching TRBD1 (5 bases). Germline V lookup: CDR1 MNHEY, CDR2 SMNVEV (reference sequence). V was trimmed by 7 bases and J by 5 bases, leaving 9 bases between them. CDR3 length: 12 amino acids.

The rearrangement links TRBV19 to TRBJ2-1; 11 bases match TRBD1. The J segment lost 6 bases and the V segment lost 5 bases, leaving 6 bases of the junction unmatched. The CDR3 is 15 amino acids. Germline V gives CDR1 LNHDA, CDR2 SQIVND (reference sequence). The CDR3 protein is CASSLDRGLSNEQFF. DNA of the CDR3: TGTGCCAGTAGTCTGGACAGGGGGCTCTCCAATGAGCAGTTCTTC.

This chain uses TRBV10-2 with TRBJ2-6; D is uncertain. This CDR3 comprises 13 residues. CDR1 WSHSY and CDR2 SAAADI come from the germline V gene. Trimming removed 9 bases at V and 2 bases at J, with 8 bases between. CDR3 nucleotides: TGCGCCAGTTCAGGACCTGGGGCCAACGTCCTGACTTTC. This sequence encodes CASSGPGANVLTF.

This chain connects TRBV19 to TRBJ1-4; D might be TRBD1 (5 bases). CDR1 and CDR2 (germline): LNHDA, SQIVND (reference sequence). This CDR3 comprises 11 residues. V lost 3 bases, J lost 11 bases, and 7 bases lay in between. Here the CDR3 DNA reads TGTGCCAGTAGTATCGGGGGGAAACTGTTTTTT. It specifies CASSIGGKLFF.

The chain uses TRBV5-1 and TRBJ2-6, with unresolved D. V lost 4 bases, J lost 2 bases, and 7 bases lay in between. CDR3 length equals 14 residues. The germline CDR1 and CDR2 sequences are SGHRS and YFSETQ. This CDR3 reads CASSHDTGANVLTF. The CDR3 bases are TGCGCCAGCAGCCACGACACTGGGGCCAACGTCCTGACTTTC.